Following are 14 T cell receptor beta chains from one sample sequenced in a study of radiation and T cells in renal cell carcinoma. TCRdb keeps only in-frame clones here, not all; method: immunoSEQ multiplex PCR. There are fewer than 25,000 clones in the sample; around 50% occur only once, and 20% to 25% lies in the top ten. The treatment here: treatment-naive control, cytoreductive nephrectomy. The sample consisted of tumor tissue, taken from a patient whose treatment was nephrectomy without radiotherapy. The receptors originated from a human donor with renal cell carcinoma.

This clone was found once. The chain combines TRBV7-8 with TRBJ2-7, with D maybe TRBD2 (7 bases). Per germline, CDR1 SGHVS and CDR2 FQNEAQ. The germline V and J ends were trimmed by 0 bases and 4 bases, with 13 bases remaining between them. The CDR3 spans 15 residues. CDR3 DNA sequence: TGTGCCAGCAGCTTAGCTTTGGGGGGGCTGTACGAGCAGTACTTC. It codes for CASSLALGGLYEQYF.

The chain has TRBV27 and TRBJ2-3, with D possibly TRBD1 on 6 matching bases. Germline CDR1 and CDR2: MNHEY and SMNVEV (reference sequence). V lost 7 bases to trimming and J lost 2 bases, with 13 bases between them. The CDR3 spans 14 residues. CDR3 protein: CASTGNRATDTQYF. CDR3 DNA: TGTGCCAGCACCGGGAACAGGGCCACAGATACGCAGTATTTT.

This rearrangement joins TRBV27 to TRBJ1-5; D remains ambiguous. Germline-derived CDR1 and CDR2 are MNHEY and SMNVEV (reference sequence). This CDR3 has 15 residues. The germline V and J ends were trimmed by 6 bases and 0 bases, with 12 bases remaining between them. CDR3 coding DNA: TGTGCCAGCAGAGGAGGGCTTCATAGCAATCAGCCCCAGCATTTT. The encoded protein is CASRGGLHSNQPQHF.

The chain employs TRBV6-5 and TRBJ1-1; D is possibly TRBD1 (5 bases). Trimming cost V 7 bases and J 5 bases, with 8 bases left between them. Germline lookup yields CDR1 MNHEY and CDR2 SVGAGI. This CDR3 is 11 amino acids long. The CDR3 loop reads CASNQGTEAFF. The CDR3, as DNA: TGTGCCAGCAACCAGGGAACTGAAGCTTTCTTT.

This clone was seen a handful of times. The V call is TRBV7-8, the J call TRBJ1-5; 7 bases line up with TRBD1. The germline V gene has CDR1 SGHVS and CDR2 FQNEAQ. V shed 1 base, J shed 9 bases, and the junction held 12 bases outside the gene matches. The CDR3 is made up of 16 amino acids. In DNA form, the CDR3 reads TGTGCCAGCAGCTTAGGCTCTTGGACAGGCCTCGCGCCCCAGCATTTT. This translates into CASSLGSWTGLAPQHF.

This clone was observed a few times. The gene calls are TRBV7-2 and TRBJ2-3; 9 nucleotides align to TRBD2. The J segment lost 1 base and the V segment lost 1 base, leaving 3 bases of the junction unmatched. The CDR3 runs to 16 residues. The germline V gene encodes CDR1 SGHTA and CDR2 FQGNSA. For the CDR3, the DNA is TGTGCCAGCAGCTTAGGAGCGGGGGGTGGCACAGATACGCAGTATTTT. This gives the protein CASSLGAGGGTDTQYF.

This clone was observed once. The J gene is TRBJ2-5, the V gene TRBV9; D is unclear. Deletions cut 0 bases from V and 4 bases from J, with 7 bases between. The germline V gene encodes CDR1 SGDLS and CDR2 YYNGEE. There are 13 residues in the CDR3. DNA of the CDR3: TGTGCCAGCAGCGTAGATGTGGTAGAGACCCAGTACTTC. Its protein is CASSVDVVETQYF.

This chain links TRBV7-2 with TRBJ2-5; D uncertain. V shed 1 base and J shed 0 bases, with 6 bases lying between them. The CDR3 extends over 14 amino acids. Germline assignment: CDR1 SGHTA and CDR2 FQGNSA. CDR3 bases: TGTGCCAGCAGCTTAGGGGCAAACCAAGAGACCCAGTACTTC. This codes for CASSLGANQETQYF.

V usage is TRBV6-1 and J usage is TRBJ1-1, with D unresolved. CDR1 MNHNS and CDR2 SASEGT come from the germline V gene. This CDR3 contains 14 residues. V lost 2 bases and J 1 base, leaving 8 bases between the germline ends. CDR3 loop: CASSEQVRNTEAFF. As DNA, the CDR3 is TGTGCCAGCAGTGAACAAGTCAGGAACACTGAAGCTTTCTTT.

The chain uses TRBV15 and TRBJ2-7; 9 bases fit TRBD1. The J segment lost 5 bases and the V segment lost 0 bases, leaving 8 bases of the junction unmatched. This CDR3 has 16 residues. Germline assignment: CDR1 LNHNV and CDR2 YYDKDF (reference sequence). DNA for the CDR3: TGTGCCACCAGCAGAGATCTTCGGACAGGGGTAAACGAGCAGTACTTC. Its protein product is CATSRDLRTGVNEQYF.

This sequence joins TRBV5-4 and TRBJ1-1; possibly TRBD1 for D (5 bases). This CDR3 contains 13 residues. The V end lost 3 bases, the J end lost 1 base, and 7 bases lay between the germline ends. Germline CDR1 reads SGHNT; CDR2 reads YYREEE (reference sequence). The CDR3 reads CASSSQANTEAFF. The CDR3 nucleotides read TGTGCCAGCAGCTCACAGGCGAACACTGAAGCTTTCTTT.

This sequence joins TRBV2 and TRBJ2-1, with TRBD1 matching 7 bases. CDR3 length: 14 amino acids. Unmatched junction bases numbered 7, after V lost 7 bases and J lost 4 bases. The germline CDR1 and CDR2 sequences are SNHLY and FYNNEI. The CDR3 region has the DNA TGTGCCAGCACCCCGGAGACAGGGTACAATGAGCAGTTCTTC. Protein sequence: CASTPETGYNEQFF.

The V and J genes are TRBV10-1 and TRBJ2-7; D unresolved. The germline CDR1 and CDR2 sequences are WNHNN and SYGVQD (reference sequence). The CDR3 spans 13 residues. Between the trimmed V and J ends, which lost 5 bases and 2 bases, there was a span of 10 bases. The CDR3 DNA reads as TGCGCCAGCAGTAACGGAATCGCCTACGAGCAGTACTTC. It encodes CASSNGIAYEQYF.

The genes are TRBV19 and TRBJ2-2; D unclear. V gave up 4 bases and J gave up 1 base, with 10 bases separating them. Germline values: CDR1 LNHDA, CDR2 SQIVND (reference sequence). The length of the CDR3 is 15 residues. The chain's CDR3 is CASSSGSWNTGELFF. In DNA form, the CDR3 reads TGTGCCAGTAGTAGTGGGTCTTGGAACACCGGGGAGCTGTTTTTT.